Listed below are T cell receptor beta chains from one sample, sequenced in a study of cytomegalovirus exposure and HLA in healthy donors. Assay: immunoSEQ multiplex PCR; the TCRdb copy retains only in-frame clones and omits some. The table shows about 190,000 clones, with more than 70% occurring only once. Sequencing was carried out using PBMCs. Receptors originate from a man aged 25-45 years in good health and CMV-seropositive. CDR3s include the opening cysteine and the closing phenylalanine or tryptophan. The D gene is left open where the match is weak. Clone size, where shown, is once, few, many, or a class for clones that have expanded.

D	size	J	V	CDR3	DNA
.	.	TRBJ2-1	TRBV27	CASSLFVRGANEQFF	TGTGCCAGCAGTTTATTTGTCAGGGGTGCTAATGAGCAGTTCTTC
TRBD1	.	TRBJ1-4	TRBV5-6	CASSIHTGTGVEKLFF	TGTGCCAGCAGCATCCATACCGGGACAGGGGTTGAAAAACTGTTTTTT
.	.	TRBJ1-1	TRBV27	CASKQGKENTEAFF	TGTGCCAGCAAACAGGGAAAGGAGAACACTGAAGCTTTCTTT
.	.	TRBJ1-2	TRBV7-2	CASSQVTDGYTF	TGTGCCAGCAGCCAGGTGACAGATGGCTACACCTTC
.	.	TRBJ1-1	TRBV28	CASSLSTLTEAFF	TGTGCCAGCAGTTTATCAACTCTCACTGAAGCTTTCTTT
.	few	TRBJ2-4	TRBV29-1	CSVEGQSGYIQYF	TGCAGCGTTGAGGGTCAGAGCGGGTACATTCAGTACTTC
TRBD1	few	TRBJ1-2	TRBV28	CASGQGNDYGYTF	TGTGCCTCGGGACAGGGGAATGACTATGGCTACACCTTC
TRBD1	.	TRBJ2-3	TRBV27	CASSLGQATDTQYF	TGTGCCAGCAGTCTGGGACAGGCCACAGATACGCAGTATTTT
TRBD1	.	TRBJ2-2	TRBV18	CASSPIQTGAGELFF	TGTGCCAGCTCACCAATCCAGACAGGGGCCGGGGAGCTGTTTTTT
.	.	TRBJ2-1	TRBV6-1	CASSENRGEQFF	TGTGCCAGCAGTGAAAATCGGGGTGAGCAGTTCTTC
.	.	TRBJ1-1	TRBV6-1	CASSWGGAGNTEAFF	TGTGCCAGCAGTTGGGGGGGCGCGGGAAACACTGAAGCTTTCTTT
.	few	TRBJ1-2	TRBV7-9	CASSQNDRSSYGYTF	TGTGCCAGCAGCCAAAACGACAGGAGTTCCTATGGCTACACCTTC
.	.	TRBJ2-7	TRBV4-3	CASSLQGGEQYF	TGCGCCAGCAGCCTCCAGGGGGGAGAGCAGTACTTC
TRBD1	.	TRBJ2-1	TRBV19	CASSTSGTGGIEQFF	TGTGCCAGTAGTACATCGGGGACAGGGGGGATTGAGCAGTTCTTC
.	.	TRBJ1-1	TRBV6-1	CASSEIITGEVTFF	TGTGCCAGCAGTGAAATCATTACAGGAGAGGTAACTTTCTTT
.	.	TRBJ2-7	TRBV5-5	CASSWGDSYYEQYF	TGTGCCAGCAGCTGGGGGGACAGCTACTACGAGCAGTACTTC
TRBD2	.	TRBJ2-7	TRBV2	CASSEWGGSPYEQYF	TGTGCCAGCAGTGAATGGGGGGGGAGTCCCTACGAGCAGTACTTC
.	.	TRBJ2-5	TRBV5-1	CASSRWTPRGFEETQYF	TGCGCCAGCAGCCGATGGACCCCACGAGGGTTTGAAGAGACCCAGTACTTC
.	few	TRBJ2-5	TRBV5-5	CASSPSSVETQYF	TGTGCCAGCAGTCCCTCTAGCGTGGAGACCCAGTACTTC
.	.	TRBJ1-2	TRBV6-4	CASSDPSGDPNYGYTF	TGTGCCAGCAGTGACCCATCGGGGGATCCTAACTATGGCTACACCTTC
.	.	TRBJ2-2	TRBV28	CASSSSGTNTGELFF	TGTGCCAGCAGTTCCTCAGGAACCAACACCGGGGAGCTGTTTTTT
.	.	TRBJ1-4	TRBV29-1	CSVGRDWENEKLFF	TGCAGCGTCGGCCGGGACTGGGAAAATGAAAAACTGTTTTTT
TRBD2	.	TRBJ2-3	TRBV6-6	CASVAGGTDTQYF	TGTGCCAGCGTGGCGGGAGGCACAGATACGCAGTATTTT
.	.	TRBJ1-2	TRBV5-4	CATLGSGYTF	TGTGCCACCCTTGGGAGCGGCTACACCTTC
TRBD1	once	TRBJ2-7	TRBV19	CASSNGQGAYYEQYF	TGTGCCAGTAGTAATGGACAGGGGGCGTATTACGAGCAGTACTTC
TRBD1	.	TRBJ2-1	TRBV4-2	CASSQDRDSGREQFF	TGTGCCAGCAGCCAAGACCGGGACAGCGGACGCGAGCAGTTCTTC
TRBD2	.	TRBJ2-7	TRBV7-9	CASSAALAGVVLEQYF	TGTGCCAGCAGCGCTGCACTAGCGGGGGTAGTCCTCGAGCAGTACTTC
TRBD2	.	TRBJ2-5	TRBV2	CASRVWGGREETQYF	TGTGCCAGCAGGGTCTGGGGAGGGAGGGAAGAGACCCAGTACTTC
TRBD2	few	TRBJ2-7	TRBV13	CASSLPGRLLYEQYF	TGTGCCAGCAGCTTACCCGGGAGGCTTCTCTACGAGCAGTACTTC
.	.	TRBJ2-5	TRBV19	CASRNQQGGGETQYF	TGTGCCAGCAGAAATCAACAGGGCGGGGGAGAGACCCAGTACTTC
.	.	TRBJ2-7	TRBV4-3	CASSQVGQGSYEQYF	TGCGCCAGCAGCCAAGTCGGCCAGGGTTCCTACGAGCAGTACTTC
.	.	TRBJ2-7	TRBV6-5	CASSSIYEQYF	TGTGCCAGCAGTTCAATCTACGAGCAGTACTTC
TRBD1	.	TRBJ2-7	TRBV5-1	CASSLGTAVTYEQYF	TGCGCCAGCAGCCTCGGGACAGCAGTGACCTACGAGCAGTACTTC
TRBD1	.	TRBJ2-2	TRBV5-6	CASSQGANGELFF	TGTGCCAGCAGTCAGGGGGCGAACGGGGAGCTGTTTTTT
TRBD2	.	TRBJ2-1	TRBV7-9	CASSPRTSGRNEQFF	TGTGCCAGCAGCCCTAGGACTAGCGGGCGGAATGAGCAGTTCTTC
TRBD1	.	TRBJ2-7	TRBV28	CASSLSNRGQSYF	TGTGCCAGCAGTTTAAGCAACAGGGGCCAGTCGTACTTC
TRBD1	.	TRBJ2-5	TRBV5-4	CASSPQQGAVGTQYF	TGTGCCAGCAGCCCCCAACAGGGGGCGGTGGGGACCCAGTACTTC
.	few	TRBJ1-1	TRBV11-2	CASSFRGNTEAFF	TGTGCCAGCAGCTTCCGCGGTAACACTGAAGCTTTCTTT
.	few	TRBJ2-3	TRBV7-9	CASSSVTDTQYF	TGTGCCAGCAGCTCCGTCACAGATACGCAGTATTTT
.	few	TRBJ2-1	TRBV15	CATSREAGEQFF	TGTGCCACCAGCAGAGAAGCTGGTGAGCAGTTCTTC
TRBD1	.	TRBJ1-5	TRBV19	CASSIRDRGSFQPQHF	TGTGCCAGTAGTATACGGGACAGGGGCTCTTTTCAGCCCCAGCATTTT
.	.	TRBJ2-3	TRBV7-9	CASRGGGTDTQYF	TGTGCCAGCAGGGGGGGAGGCACAGATACGCAGTATTTT
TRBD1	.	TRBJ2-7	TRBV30	CAWIRWTGTGTYEQYF	TGTGCCTGGATACGATGGACCGGGACAGGTACCTACGAGCAGTACTTC
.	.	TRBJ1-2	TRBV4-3	CASSPTGVGGYTF	TGCGCCAGCAGCCCGACGGGGGTAGGAGGCTACACCTTC
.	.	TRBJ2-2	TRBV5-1	CASSLDIVTGELFF	TGCGCCAGCAGCTTGGACATTGTCACCGGGGAGCTGTTTTTT
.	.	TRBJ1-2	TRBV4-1	CASSQGPGGYGYTF	TGCGCCAGCAGCCAAGGCCCAGGAGGCTATGGCTACACCTTC
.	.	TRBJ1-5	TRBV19	CASHPRDFLGNQPQHF	TGTGCCAGTCATCCCCGGGACTTTCTGGGCAATCAGCCCCAGCATTTT
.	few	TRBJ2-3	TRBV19	CASEGDTQYF	TGTGCCTCAGAGGGAGATACGCAGTATTTT
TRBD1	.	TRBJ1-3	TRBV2	CASSVRQGVGNTIYF	TGTGCCAGCAGTGTCCGACAGGGGGTTGGAAACACCATATATTTT
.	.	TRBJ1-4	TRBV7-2	CASTPGGLREEKLFF	TGTGCCAGCACCCCCGGAGGGCTACGGGAGGAAAAACTGTTTTTT
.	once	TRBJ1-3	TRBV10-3	CAISESTAGNTIYF	TGTGCCATCAGTGAGTCAACAGCTGGAAACACCATATATTTT
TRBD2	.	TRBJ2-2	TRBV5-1	CASSPGGGTGELFF	TGCGCCAGCAGCCCGGGAGGGGGGACCGGGGAGCTGTTTTTT
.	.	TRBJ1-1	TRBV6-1	CASSEWRGVEAFF	TGTGCCAGCAGTGAATGGAGGGGCGTTGAAGCTTTCTTT
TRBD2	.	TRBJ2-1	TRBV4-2	CASSRGLSSGRVHNEQFF	TGTGCCAGCAGCCGAGGGCTAAGTAGCGGGAGGGTCCACAATGAGCAGTTCTTC